This TCR beta chain was found in a study of cytomegalovirus exposure and HLA in healthy donors. Points on this clone: The junction departs from germline at one end; a sequencing error may be responsible.

The PCR ran on 60 Vbeta and 13 Jbeta primers. Using immunoSEQ multiplex PCR, the repertoire was profiled, and TCRdb retains in-frame clones only, with some absent. Of approximately 220,000 clones detected, about four fifths appear once; the ten largest clones hold around 3%. The CDR3 runs to 16 residues. From germline, CDR1 is SGHTA and CDR2 FQGNSA. This chain uses TRBV7-2 with TRBJ2-6; 8 bases map to TRBD1. This sequence was found in a man between 25 and 39 years old in good health and CMV-seronegative. Sequenced input: PBMCs. DNA of the CDR3: TGTGCCAGCAGCCTCGGACAGGGCTCTGGGGCCAGCGTCCTGACTTTC. Translated, it gives CASSLGQGSGASVLTF.